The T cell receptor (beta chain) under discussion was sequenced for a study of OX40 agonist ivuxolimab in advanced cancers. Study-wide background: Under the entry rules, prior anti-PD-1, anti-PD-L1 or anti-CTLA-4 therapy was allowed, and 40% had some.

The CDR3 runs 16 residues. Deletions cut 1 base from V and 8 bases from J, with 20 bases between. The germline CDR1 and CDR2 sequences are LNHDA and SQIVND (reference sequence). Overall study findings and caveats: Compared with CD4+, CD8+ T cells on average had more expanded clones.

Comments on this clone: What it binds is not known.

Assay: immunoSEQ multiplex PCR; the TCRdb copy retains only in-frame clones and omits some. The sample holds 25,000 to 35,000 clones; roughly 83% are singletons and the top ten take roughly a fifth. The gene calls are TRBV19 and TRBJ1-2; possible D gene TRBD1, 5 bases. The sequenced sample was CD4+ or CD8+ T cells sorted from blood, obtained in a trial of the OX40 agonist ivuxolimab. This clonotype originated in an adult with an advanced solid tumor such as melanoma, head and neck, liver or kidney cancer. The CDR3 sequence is CASSIAFTADIDGYTF. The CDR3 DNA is TGTGCCAGTAGTATAGCTTTTACTGCGGACATAGACGGCTACACCTTC.